This T cell receptor beta chain was found in a study of T-cell reconstitution after alpha-beta-depleted transplantation in children. Study-level results: Recipient T cells and thymic progenitors that survived gave rise to the high TCRbeta diversity observed at day 60 in some patients. Fresh T-cell production supplied most of the T-cell counts and diversity seen one year after transplant.

This clonotype was seen more than once but under ten times. What it recognizes is unknown. Preparation of the TCRbeta library used unique molecular identifiers. Each CDR3 protein is one row after TCRdb ran MiXCR on the PCR reads. This table has under 850,000 distinct CDR3 sequences, around 14% appearing once. This material consisted of PBMCs, taken before TCRalphabeta/CD19-depleted stem cell transplant. The clonotype was recovered from a girl under 10 years old with congenital amegakaryocytic thrombocytopenia, due to receive a stem cell transplant.

The CDR3 bases are TGCAGCGTTGGAGTGGGACAGAACACCGGGGAGCTGTTTTTT. It is translated as CSVGVGQNTGELFF. The chain has TRBV29-1 and TRBJ2-2; D is perhaps TRBD1 (6 bases). V was trimmed by 4 bases and J by 1 base, leaving 10 bases between them. The germline V gene has CDR1 SQVTM and CDR2 ANQGSEA. The CDR3 sequence is 14 residues long.